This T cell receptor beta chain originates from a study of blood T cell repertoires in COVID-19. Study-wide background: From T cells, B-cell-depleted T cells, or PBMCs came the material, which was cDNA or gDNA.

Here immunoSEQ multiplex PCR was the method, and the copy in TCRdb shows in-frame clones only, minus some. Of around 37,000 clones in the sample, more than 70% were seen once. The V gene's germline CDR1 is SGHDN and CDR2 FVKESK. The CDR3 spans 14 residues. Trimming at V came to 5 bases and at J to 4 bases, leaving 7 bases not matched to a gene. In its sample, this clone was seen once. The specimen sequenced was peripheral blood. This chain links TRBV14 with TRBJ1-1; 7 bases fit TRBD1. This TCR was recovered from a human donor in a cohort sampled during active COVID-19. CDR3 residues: CASSKTGLVTEAFF. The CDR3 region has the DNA TGTGCCAGCAGCAAGACAGGGTTGGTCACTGAAGCTTTCTTT. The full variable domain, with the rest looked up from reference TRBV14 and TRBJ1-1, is EAGVTQFPSHSVIEKGQTVTLRCDPISGHDNLYWYRRVMGKEIKFLLHFVKESKQDESGMPNNRFLAERTGGTYSTLKVQPAELEDSGVYFCASSKTGLVTEAFFGQGTRLTVV.